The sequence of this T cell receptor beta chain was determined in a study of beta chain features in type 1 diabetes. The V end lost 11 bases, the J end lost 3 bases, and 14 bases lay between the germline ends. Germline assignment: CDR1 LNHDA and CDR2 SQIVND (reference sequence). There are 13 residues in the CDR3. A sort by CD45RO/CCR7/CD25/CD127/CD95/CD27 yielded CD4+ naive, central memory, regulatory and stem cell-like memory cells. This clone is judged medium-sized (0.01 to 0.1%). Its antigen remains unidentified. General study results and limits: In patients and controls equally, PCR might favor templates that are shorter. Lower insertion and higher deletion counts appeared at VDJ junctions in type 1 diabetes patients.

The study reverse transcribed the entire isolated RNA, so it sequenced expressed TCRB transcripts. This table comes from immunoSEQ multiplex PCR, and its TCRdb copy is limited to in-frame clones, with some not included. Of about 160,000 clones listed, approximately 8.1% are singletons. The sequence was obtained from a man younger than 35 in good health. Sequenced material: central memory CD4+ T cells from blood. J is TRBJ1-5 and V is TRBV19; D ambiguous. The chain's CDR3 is CAVTDGNNQPQHF. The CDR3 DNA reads TGTGCCGTAACAGACGGGAACAATCAGCCCCAGCATTTT.